This is a list of T cell receptor beta chains from one sample in a study of blood T cell repertoires in COVID-19. TCRdb's table, derived via immunoSEQ multiplex PCR, lists solely in-frame clones and lacks some. The table lists roughly 250,000 clones, over 70% of them singletons. Sequenced sample: peripheral blood. The receptor set was obtained from a woman of 80 years or more with acute or convalescent COVID-19. Each CDR3 is given with its conserved first and last residue. D genes are given only for firm matches. Where a row states a size, it is once, few, many or the class of an expanded clone; other rows omit it.

v_call,clone_size,j_call,d_call,cdr3_aa,cdr3_nt
TRBV19,.,TRBJ1-4,.,CASRRAGQGSTNEKLFF,TGTGCCAGTAGGCGCGCTGGGCAGGGGTCAACTAATGAAAAACTGTTTTTT
TRBV7-9,once,TRBJ1-1,TRBD1,CASSLLTGANTEAFF,TGTGCCAGCAGCTTGTTGACAGGGGCGAACACTGAAGCTTTCTTT
TRBV7-6,.,TRBJ1-1,.,CASSLGLGNTEAFF,TGTGCCAGCAGCTTGGGGCTTGGGAACACTGAAGCTTTCTTT
TRBV25-1,once,TRBJ1-4,.,CASGSLGREKLFF,TGTGCAAGCGGGTCACTAGGAAGGGAAAAACTGTTTTTT
TRBV5-1,.,TRBJ1-1,.,CASSLERANTEAFF,TGCGCCAGCAGCTTAGAGAGGGCGAACACTGAAGCTTTCTTT
TRBV6-5,.,TRBJ1-1,.,CASREGNTEAFF,TGTGCCAGCAGGGAGGGGAACACTGAAGCTTTCTTT
TRBV12-3/TRBV12-4,.,TRBJ2-1,.,CASARGAWNEQFF,TGTGCCAGCGCCCGGGGGGCCTGGAATGAGCAGTTCTTC
TRBV15,.,TRBJ2-4,TRBD2,CATSSTSGRALNIQYF,TGTGCCACCAGCAGCACTAGCGGGAGGGCCTTAAACATTCAGTACTTC
TRBV6-5,few,TRBJ1-2,.,CASSRQAANYGYTF,TGTGCCAGCAGTAGACAGGCAGCTAACTATGGCTACACCTTC
TRBV11-2,few,TRBJ1-3,.,CASSLEGLPGNTIYF,TGTGCCAGCAGCTTGGAGGGGCTTCCTGGAAACACCATATATTTT
TRBV5-1,.,TRBJ2-5,.,CASSLGQQETQYF,TGCGCCAGCAGCTTGGGGCAACAAGAGACCCAGTACTTC
TRBV7-2,.,TRBJ2-1,.,CASSPTRPNEQFF,TGTGCCAGCAGCCCAACGAGGCCCAATGAGCAGTTCTTC
TRBV28,.,TRBJ2-7,.,CASRNQRVPPEQYF,TGTGCCAGCCGCAACCAACGGGTACCCCCCGAGCAGTACTTC
TRBV2,.,TRBJ1-2,.,CASSEGLRTLYGYTF,TGTGCCAGCAGTGAGGGACTCCGGACCCTCTATGGCTACACCTTC
TRBV5-1,.,TRBJ2-2,TRBD2,CASSPPGGGTGELFF,TGCGCCAGCAGCCCCCCGGGGGGGGGCACCGGGGAGCTGTTTTTT
TRBV5-4,.,TRBJ2-7,.,CASSFSQGEQYF,TGTGCCAGCAGCTTCAGCCAGGGCGAGCAGTACTTC
TRBV5-1,.,TRBJ1-3,.,CASSPGPGGLFVGNTIYF,TGCGCCAGCAGCCCAGGACCGGGAGGGTTGTTCGTGGGAAACACCATATATTTT
TRBV7-2,many,TRBJ1-4,.,CASSLGGGNEKLFF,TGTGCCAGCAGCCTAGGGGGGGGGAACGAAAAACTGTTTTTT
TRBV7-9,.,TRBJ2-7,TRBD2,CASSLASGGSTYEQYF,TGTGCCAGCAGCTTAGCGAGCGGGGGCTCAACCTACGAGCAGTACTTC
TRBV6-6,.,TRBJ1-1,.,CASSYSRGTEAFF,TGTGCCAGCAGTTATAGCAGGGGCACTGAAGCTTTCTTT
TRBV30,.,TRBJ1-3,.,CAWSREGGGSGNTIYF,TGTGCCTGGAGTCGGGAGGGAGGGGGCTCTGGAAACACCATATATTTT
TRBV7-7,once,TRBJ2-5,.,CASSLEGGWDLLLDQETQYF,TGTGCCAGCAGCTTAGAGGGGGGGTGGGATCTACTACTGGATCAAGAGACCCAGTACTTC
TRBV10-1,once,TRBJ2-7,.,CASSDTVAYEQYF,TGCGCCAGCAGTGATACGGTGGCCTACGAGCAGTACTTC
TRBV19,once,TRBJ2-4,TRBD1,CASSNGQGVASF,TGTGCCAGTAGTAACGGACAGGGTGTAGCTTCTTTC
TRBV20-1,.,TRBJ1-5,.,CSASWGGSNQPQHF,TGCAGTGCTAGTTGGGGCGGATCCAATCAGCCCCAGCATTTT
TRBV4-1,few,TRBJ2-1,.,CASSQDGSNYNEQFF,TGCGCCAGCAGCCAAGATGGTTCTAACTACAATGAGCAGTTCTTC
TRBV7-2,.,TRBJ1-4,.,CASSLAHHLLIFGTNEKLFF,TGTGCCAGCAGCTTAGCGCATCACCTTCTCATTTTCGGGACTAATGAAAAACTGTTTTTT
TRBV4-1,few,TRBJ2-7,TRBD2,CASSQTSGNPSEQYF,TGCGCCAGCAGCCAGACTAGCGGAAATCCCTCCGAGCAGTACTTC
TRBV19,.,TRBJ1-1,.,CASSMNPGGVGMKEAFF,TGTGCCAGTAGTATGAATCCGGGAGGTGTCGGAATGAAAGAAGCTTTCTTT
TRBV19,.,TRBJ2-2,.,CASTPSNRGGADTGELFF,TGTGCCAGTACACCGTCGAATCGCGGGGGCGCGGACACCGGGGAGCTGTTTTTT
TRBV7-9,.,TRBJ2-2,TRBD2,CASSPGSGGNTGELFF,TGTGCCAGCAGCCCGGGGAGCGGGGGGAACACCGGGGAGCTGTTTTTT
TRBV6-5,few,TRBJ2-7,TRBD2,CASKGLAGGPEQYF,TGTGCCAGCAAAGGACTAGCGGGGGGACCCGAGCAGTACTTC